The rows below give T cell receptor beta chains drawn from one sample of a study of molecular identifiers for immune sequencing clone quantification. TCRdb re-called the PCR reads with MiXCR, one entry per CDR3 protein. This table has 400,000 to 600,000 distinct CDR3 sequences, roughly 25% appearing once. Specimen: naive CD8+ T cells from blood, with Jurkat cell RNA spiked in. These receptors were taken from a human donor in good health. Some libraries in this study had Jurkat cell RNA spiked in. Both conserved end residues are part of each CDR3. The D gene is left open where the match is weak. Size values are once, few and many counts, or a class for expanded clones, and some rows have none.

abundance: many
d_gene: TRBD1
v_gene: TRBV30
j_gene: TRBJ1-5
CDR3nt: TGTGCCTGGAGCGGGGGACAGGTGAATCAGCCCCAGCATTTT
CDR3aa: CAWSGGQVNQPQHF

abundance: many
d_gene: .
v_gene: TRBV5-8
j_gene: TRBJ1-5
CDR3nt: TGTGCCAGCAGCTTGGTGGGCACATATAGCAATCAGCCCCAGCATTTT
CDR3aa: CASSLVGTYSNQPQHF

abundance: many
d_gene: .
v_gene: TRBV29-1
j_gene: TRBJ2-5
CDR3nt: TGCAGCGTTGTTGAGTTTGGGGTTCAAGAGACCCAGTACTTC
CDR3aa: CSVVEFGVQETQYF

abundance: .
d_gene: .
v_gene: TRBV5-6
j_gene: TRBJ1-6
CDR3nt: TGTGCCAGCAGCTTCTGGAAGCTGAATTCACCCCTCCACTTT
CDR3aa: CASSFWKLNSPLHF

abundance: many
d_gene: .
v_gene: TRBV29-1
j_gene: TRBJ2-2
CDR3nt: TGCAGCGTAGTAGGCCACGCCGGGGAGCTGTTTTTT
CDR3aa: CSVVGHAGELFF

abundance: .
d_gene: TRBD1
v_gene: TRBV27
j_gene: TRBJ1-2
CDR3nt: TGTGCCAGCAGTTATGGTGTCGGGACAGTCTATGGCTACACCTTC
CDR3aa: CASSYGVGTVYGYTF

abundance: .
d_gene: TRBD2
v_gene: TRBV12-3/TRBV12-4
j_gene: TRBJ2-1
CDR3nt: TGTGCCAGCAGCATTAGCGGGACTCGCTACAATGAGCAGTTCTTC
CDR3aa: CASSISGTRYNEQFF

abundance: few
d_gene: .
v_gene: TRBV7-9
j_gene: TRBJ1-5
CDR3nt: TGTGCCAGCAGCCCGGTGTGGGGACAGCCCCAGCATTTT
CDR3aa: CASSPVWGQPQHF

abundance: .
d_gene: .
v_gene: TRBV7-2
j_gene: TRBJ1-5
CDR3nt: TGTGCCAGCAGCTGGGGACGGAAAGATCAGCCCCGGCATTTT
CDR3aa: CASSWGRKDQPRHF

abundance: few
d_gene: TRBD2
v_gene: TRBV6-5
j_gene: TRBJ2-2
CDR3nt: TGTGCCAGCAAACCTCTCAGCGGGGGCACCGGGGAGCTGTTTTTT
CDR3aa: CASKPLSGGTGELFF

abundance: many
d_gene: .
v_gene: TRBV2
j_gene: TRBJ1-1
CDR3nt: TGTGCCGGAATTACACCCCGTCACACTGAAGCTTTCTTT
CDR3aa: CAGITPRHTEAFF

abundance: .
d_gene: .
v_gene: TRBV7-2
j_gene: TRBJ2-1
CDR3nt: TGTGCCAGCAGCCCAACAACCGGACAGTATTTGGGGGCAATGGCGGATGAGCAGCTCTTC
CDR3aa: CASSPTTGQYLGAMADEQLF

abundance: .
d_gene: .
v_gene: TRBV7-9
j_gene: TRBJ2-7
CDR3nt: TGTGCCAGCAGCCAATCAGGGCATCAGTACGAGCAGTACTTC
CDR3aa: CASSQSGHQYEQYF

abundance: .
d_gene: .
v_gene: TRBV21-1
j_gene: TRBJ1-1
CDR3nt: TGTGCCAGCAGCAAAGGACAGTTGAGATTGAGGACTGTAGCTTTCTTT
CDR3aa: CASSKGQLRLRTVAFF

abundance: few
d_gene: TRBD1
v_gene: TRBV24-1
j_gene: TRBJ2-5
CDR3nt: TGTGCCACCAGCGTCACAGGGGGCATGGAGACCCAGTACTTC
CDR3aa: CATSVTGGMETQYF

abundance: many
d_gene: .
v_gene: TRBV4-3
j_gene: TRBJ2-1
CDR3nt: TGCGCCAGCAGCCAAGATCCGGGACCCTACAATGAGCAGTTCTTC
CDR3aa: CASSQDPGPYNEQFF

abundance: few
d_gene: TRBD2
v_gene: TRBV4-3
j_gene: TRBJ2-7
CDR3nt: TGCGCCAGCAGCCAAGATTTGGGACTAGGATACGAGCAGTACTTC
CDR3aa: CASSQDLGLGYEQYF

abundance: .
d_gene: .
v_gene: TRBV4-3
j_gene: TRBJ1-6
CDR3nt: TGCGCCCGCAGCCTGGGGAATTCACCCCTCCACTTT
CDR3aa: CARSLGNSPLHF

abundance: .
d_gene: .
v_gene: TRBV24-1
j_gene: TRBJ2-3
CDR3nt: TGTGCCACCAGTGAAGTCGGGACTACAGATACGCAGTATTTT
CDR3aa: CATSEVGTTDTQYF

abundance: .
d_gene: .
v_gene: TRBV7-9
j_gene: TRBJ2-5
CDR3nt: TGTGCCAGCAGCATCGGGACGAGGGAGACCCAGTACTTC
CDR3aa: CASSIGTRETQYF

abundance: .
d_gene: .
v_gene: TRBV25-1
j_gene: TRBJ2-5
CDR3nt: TGTGCCAGCAGTGAATTGGTGGCAGAAGAGACCCAGTACTTC
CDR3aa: CASSELVAEETQYF

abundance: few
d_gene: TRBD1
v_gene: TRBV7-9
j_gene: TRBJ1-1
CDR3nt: TGTGCCAGCAGCCCACCGACAGGGGGGAACACTGAAGCTTTCTTT
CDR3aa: CASSPPTGGNTEAFF

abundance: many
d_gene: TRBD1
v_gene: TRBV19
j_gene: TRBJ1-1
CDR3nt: TGTGCCAGTAGTATGATCCCGACAGGGGTACCTGAAGCTTTCTTT
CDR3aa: CASSMIPTGVPEAFF

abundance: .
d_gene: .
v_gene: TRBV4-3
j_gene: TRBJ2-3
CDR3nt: TGCGCCAGCAGCCAAGATCCCGAATCCGGAACAGATACGCAGTATTTT
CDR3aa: CASSQDPESGTDTQYF

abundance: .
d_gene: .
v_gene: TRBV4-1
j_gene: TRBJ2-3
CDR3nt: TGCGCCAGCAGCCAAGATGAACTGTCGAGCACAGATACGCAGTATTTT
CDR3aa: CASSQDELSSTDTQYF

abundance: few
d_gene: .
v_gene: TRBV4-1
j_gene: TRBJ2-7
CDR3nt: TGCGCCAGCAGCCAATTGACCGGGGGTAAATACGAGCAGTACTTC
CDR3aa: CASSQLTGGKYEQYF

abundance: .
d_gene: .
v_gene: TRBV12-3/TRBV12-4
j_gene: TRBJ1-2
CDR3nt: TGTGCCAGCAGTCCACCCCGGTGGCAAAACTATGGCTACCCCTTC
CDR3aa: CASSPPRWQNYGYPF

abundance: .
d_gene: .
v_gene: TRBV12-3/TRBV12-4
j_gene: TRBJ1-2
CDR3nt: TGTGCCAGCAGTTTAAGGGTTGACAACCCCAGAAGTGGCTACACCTTC
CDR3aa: CASSLRVDNPRSGYTF

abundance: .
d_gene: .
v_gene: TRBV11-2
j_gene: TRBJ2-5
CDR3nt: TGTGCCAGCAGCTCGGAGTGGGCAAGTCAAGAGACCCAGTACTTC
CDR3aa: CASSSEWASQETQYF

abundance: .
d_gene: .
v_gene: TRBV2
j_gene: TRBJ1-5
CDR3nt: TGTGCCAGCAGTGACACCCACCACAATCAGCCCCAGCATTTT
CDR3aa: CASSDTHHNQPQHF

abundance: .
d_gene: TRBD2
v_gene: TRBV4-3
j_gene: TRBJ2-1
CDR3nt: TGCGCCAGCCGCCAAGATCTGGGGACTAGCGGAGTGAATGAGCAGTTCTTC
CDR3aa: CASRQDLGTSGVNEQFF

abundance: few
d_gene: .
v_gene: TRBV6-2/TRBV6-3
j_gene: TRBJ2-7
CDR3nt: TGTGCCAGCAAAGTGGGAGGCGAGCAGTACTTC
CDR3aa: CASKVGGEQYF

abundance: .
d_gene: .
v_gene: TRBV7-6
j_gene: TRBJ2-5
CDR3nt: TGTGCCAGCAGCTTAAGACTCGGGGGCCAAGAGACCCAGTACTTC
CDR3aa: CASSLRLGGQETQYF

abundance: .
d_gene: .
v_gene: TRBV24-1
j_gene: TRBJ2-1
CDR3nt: TGTGCCACCAGTGATCCCCCGGCCAGCTCCTACAATGAGCAGTTCTTC
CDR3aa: CATSDPPASSYNEQFF

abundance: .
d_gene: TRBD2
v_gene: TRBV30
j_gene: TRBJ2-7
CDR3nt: TGTGCCTGGAGTGTCGTGAACAGCGGGACCTCCTACGAGCAGTACTTC
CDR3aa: CAWSVVNSGTSYEQYF

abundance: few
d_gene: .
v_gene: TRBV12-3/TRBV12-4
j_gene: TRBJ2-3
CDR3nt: TGTGCCAGCAGTTTCGACTGGGGCCGGGCAGATACGCAGTATTTT
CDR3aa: CASSFDWGRADTQYF

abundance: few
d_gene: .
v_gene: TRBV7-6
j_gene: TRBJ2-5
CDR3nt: TGTGCCAGCAGCTTAATGCTCAGAGAAGAGACCCAGTACTTC
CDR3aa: CASSLMLREETQYF

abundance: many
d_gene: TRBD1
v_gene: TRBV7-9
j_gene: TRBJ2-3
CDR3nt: TGTGCCAGCAGCTTAGCGGACAGGGGGCCCCGCACAGATACGCAGTATTTT
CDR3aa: CASSLADRGPRTDTQYF

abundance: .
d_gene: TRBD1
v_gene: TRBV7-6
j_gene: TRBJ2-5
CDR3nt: TGTGCCAGCAGCTTAGGGTCCAAACAGGGGACCCAGCACTTC
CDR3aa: CASSLGSKQGTQHF

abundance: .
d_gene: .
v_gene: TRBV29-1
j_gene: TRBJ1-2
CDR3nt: TGCAGCGTTGGGGACGGGGCAGACTATGACTACACCTTC
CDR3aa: CSVGDGADYDYTF

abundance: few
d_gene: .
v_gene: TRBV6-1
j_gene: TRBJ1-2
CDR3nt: TGTGCCAGCAGTGAATGGGACATAGCTAACTATGGCTACACCTTC
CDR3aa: CASSEWDIANYGYTF

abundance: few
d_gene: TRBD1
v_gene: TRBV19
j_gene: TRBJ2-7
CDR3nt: TGTGCCAGTAGTATGTGGGACAGCTCCTACGAGCAGTACTTC
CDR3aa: CASSMWDSSYEQYF